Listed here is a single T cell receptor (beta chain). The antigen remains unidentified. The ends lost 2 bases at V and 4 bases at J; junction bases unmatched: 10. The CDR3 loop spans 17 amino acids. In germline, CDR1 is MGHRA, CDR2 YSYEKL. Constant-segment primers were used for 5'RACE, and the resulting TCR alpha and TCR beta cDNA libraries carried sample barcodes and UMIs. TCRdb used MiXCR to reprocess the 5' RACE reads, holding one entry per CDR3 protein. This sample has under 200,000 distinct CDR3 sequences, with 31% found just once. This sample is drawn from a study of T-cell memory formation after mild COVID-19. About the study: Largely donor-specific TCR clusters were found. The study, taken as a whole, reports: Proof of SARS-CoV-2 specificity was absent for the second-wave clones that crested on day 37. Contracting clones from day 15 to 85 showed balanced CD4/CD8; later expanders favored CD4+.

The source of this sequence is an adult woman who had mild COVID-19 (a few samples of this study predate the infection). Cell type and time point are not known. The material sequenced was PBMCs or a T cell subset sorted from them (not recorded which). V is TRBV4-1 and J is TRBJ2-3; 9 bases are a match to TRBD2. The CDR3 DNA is TGCGCCAGCAGCCAATTTGGTAGCGGGGGAAGAGCAGATACGCAGTATTTT. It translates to CASSQFGSGGRADTQYF.